The 12 T cell receptor beta chains listed next were all sequenced from one sample in a study of blood T cell repertoires in COVID-19. Produced via immunoSEQ multiplex PCR; TCRdb's table is partial and in-frame only. The sample has tens of thousands of clones; approximately 79% are singletons. The sequencing sample was made of peripheral blood. These receptors were taken from a man between 65 and 80 years old with acute or convalescent COVID-19.

The rearrangement links TRBV11-2 to TRBJ2-5; D is undetermined. There are 17 residues in the CDR3. CDR1 and CDR2 from the germline V gene are SGHAT and FQNNGV. The ends were cut back, 0 bases at V and 0 bases at J, with 14 bases in the middle. Here the CDR3 DNA reads TGTGCCAGCAGCTTAGAATTCACAGATTTATACCAAGAGACCCAGTACTTC. Translating gives CASSLEFTDLYQETQYF. Full variable domain (outside the CDR3, taken from reference TRBV11-2 and TRBJ2-5): EAGVAQSPRYKIIEKRQSVAFWCNPISGHATLYWYQQILGQGPKLLIQFQNNGVVDDSQLPKDRFSAERLKGVDSTLKIQPAKLEDSAVYLCASSLEFTDLYQETQYFGPGTRLLVL.

The CDR3 region is CASSYSGPSFFLHF. CDR3 bases: TGTGCCAGCAGTTACTCGGGGCCATCTTTTTTCCTCCACTTT. The V gene is TRBV6-5, the J gene TRBJ1-6, with D maybe TRBD1 (5 bases). CDR1 is MNHEY, CDR2 SVGAGI, per germline. The CDR3 sequence is 14 residues long. Trimming removed 0 bases at V and 15 bases at J, with 15 bases between.

The chain recombines TRBV15 with TRBJ1-2; 8 bases match TRBD1. Germline V gene sequence: CDR1 LNHNV, CDR2 YYDKDF (reference sequence). V trimming: 0 bases; J trimming: 8 bases; junction bases outside the gene matches: 11. The CDR3 has 16 amino acids. The chain's CDR3 is CATSRDSLDRAGGYTF. For the CDR3, the DNA is TGTGCCACCAGCAGAGATTCCTTGGACAGGGCGGGGGGCTACACCTTC.

The chain joins TRBV3-1 (or the pseudogene TRBV3-2) to TRBJ2-5, with 9 positions matching TRBD2. The germline V gene has CDR1 LGHDT and CDR2 YNNKEL (reference sequence). With V trimmed by 3 bases and J by 4 bases, 15 bases remained unmatched. The CDR3 contains 18 residues. CDR3 region: CASSQWGAGGPVAETQYF. As DNA, the CDR3 is TGTGCCAGCAGCCAGTGGGGTGCGGGGGGGCCGGTGGCAGAGACCCAGTACTTC.

V gene TRBV10-1 combines with J gene TRBJ2-1; 9 nucleotides line up with TRBD2. The germline CDR1 and CDR2 sequences are WNHNN and SYGVQD (reference sequence). The CDR3 length is 15 residues. V shed 6 bases and J 7 bases; nucleotides not matched to a gene: 10. CDR3 coding DNA: TGCGCCAGCAGCGCCGGCGGGGGGGCTCGGAATGAGCAGTTCTTC. Translated: CASSAGGGARNEQFF.

This chain uses TRBV5-1 with TRBJ1-6; D may be TRBD1 (6 bases). The CDR3 runs to 15 residues. V was clipped by 0 bases and J by 7 bases, with 11 bases between them. CDR1 and CDR2 (germline): SGHRS, YFSETQ. In DNA, the CDR3 is TGCGCCAGCAGCTTGGAGGGGGTACGCAATTCACCCCTCCACTTT. Protein: CASSLEGVRNSPLHF.

CDR3 in DNA: TGCGCCAGGGGACAGGGGAAATTTAGCTACGAGCAGTACGTC. Its translation is CARGQGKFSYEQYV. The V gene is TRBV10-1, the J gene TRBJ2-7; 10 bases agree with TRBD1. The V gene end was trimmed by 9 bases and the J gene end by 3 bases; junction bases not matched to a gene: 8. Germline V CDR1 and CDR2: WNHNN, SYGVQD (reference sequence). This CDR3 has 14 amino acids.

By share, this clone ranks as medium-sized. This chain links TRBV14 with TRBJ2-7; 9 bases fit TRBD1. V lost 2 bases to trimming and J lost 7 bases; unmatched junction nucleotides: 9. The CDR3 runs 15 residues. Germline CDR1 SGHDN, CDR2 FVKESK. CDR3 loop: CASSQKDRGSWEQYF. Here the CDR3 DNA reads TGTGCCAGCAGCCAAAAGGACAGGGGCTCCTGGGAGCAGTACTTC.

The genes are TRBV3-1 (or the pseudogene TRBV3-2) and TRBJ2-2; D unclear. Trimming cost V 0 bases and J 7 bases, with 6 bases left between them. Looked up from germline, CDR1 is LGHDT and CDR2 is YNNKEL (reference sequence). CDR3 size: 13 residues. The CDR3 protein is CASSQEHDGELFF. The DNA of the CDR3 is TGTGCCAGCAGCCAAGAACATGACGGGGAGCTGTTTTTT.

The chain combines TRBV3-1 (or the pseudogene TRBV3-2) with TRBJ2-3; D possibly corresponds to TRBD1 (6 bases). Germline loops: CDR1 LGHDT, CDR2 YNNKEL (reference sequence). Trimming left V 0 bases short and J 3 bases short, with 16 bases between. CDR3 length: 17 residues. CDR3 nucleotide sequence: TGTGCCAGCAGCCAAGATCTTGAGGGGGTAAGGACAGATACGCAGTATTTT. It specifies CASSQDLEGVRTDTQYF.

This clone was counted a few times. This chain links TRBV7-5 with TRBJ1-3; TRBD1 is the table's D call, not checked against the DNA. TRBV7-5 corresponds to a pseudogene. The CDR3 is made up of 17 amino acids. CDR3 sequence: CVRSLVSVRGRGNTIYF. CDR3 in DNA: TGTGTCAGAAGCTTAGTCTCGGTCAGGGGTCGTGGAAACACCATATATTTT.

J is TRBJ2-7 and V is TRBV5-1; 8 bases are a match to TRBD2. The CDR3 spans 14 residues. The germline gives CDR1 SGHRS, CDR2 YFSETQ. The junction had 7 bases not matched to a gene; V was cut back by 4 bases and J by 4 bases. The CDR3 nucleotides read TGCGCCAGCAGCAAAGCGGGGGAGGGGTACGAGCAGTACGTC. Translation gives CASSKAGEGYEQYV.